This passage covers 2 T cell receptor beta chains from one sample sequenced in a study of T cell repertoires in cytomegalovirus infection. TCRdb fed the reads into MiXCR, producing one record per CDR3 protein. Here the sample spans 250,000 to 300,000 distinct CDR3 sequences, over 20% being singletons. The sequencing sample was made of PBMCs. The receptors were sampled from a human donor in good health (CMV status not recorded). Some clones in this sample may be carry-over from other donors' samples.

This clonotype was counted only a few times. The CDR3 is CSVTTFSENTEAFF. DNA of the CDR3: TGCAGCGTTACCACTTTCTCAGAGAACACTGAAGCTTTCTTT. The genes are TRBV29-1 and TRBJ1-1; D not certain. The germline V and J ends were trimmed by 5 bases and 1 base, with 14 bases remaining between them. CDR1 is SQVTM, CDR2 ANQGSEA, per germline. This CDR3 has 14 residues.

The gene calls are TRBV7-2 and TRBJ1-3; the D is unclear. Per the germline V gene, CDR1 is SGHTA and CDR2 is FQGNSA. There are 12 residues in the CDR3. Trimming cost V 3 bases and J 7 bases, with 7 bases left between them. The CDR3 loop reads CASSFFVNTIYF. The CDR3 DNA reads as TGTGCCAGCAGCTTTTTTGTGAACACCATATATTTT.